This T cell receptor (beta chain) was observed in a study of CD8+CD57+ T cells in acquired aplastic anemia. Study details: Sorting CD4+ and CD8+ cells gave DNA averaging approximately 3 ug.

Between the trimmed V and J ends, which lost 2 bases and 4 bases, there was a span of 11 bases. Per germline, CDR1 ENHRY and CDR2 SYGVKD. The CDR3 covers 14 residues. Comment on this clonotype: What it binds is unknown.

Whoever was chosen for sequencing had shown CD8+CD57+ cell expansion by flow cytometry. Profiles of TCR beta VDJ and CDR3 were generated from a genomic DNA template. TCRdb re-derived calls from the reads in MiXCR, one entry per CDR3 protein. This table holds more than 200,000 distinct CDR3 sequences, about half found once. Findings and caveats of the study: Roughly 28 was the count of CD8+ CDR3 sequences that patients shared with controls.

The V and J genes are TRBV10-3 and TRBJ1-2; maybe TRBD1 (5 bases). This TCR came from a human donor with aplastic anemia. The sample consisted of sorted CD4+, CD8+, or CD8+CD57+ T cells (not recorded which) from PBMCs. For the CDR3, the DNA is TGTGCCATCAGTGAGCAGGGTACCGGCTATGGCTACACCTTC. This sequence encodes CAISEQGTGYGYTF.